The rows below give T cell receptor beta chains drawn from one sample of a study of tumor-infiltrating lymphocytes in localized non-small cell lung cancer. The repertoire was sequenced with immunoSEQ multiplex PCR; TCRdb's copy has only in-frame clones and lacks some. The table lists 7,300 or so clones, approximately 67% of them singletons, with less than 15% in the top ten. The specimen sequenced was uninvolved lung tissue not adjacent to the tumor. The receptors were gathered from a human donor with non-small cell lung cancer. Each CDR3 is given with its conserved first and last residue. Fields, in order: J gene, clone size, D gene, V gene, CDR3 DNA, CDR3 protein. D genes are given only for firm matches. Clone size is shown for a subset of rows, as once, few, many or a class of expanded clone.

TRBJ2-3 . TRBD1 TRBV4-3 TGCGCCAGCAGCCAGGACAGGGACCCCGCAGATACGCAGTATTTT CASSQDRDPADTQYF
TRBJ2-7 once TRBD1 TRBV11-2 TGTGCCAGCAGCTTAAGGTCAGGGGGCATCGAGCAGTACTTC CASSLRSGGIEQYF
TRBJ2-7 . . TRBV19 TGTGCCAGTAGTCTGGGGAACGAGCAGTACTTC CASSLGNEQYF
TRBJ1-5 once TRBD1 TRBV6-1 TGTGCCAGCAGTGAAAGATACAGGGGGATGAATCAGCCCCAGCATTTT CASSERYRGMNQPQHF
TRBJ1-2 once TRBD1 TRBV19 TGTGCCAGTAGTACAGGGGGCTATGGCTACACCTTC CASSTGGYGYTF
TRBJ1-1 few . TRBV7-9 TGTGCCAGCAGCTTAAGAGAACAGGCGAACACTGAAGCTTTCTTT CASSLREQANTEAFF
TRBJ1-1 . TRBD1 TRBV6-6 TGTGCCAGCAGTTACGGGGACAGGGGGAACACTGAAGCTTTCTTT CASSYGDRGNTEAFF
TRBJ2-1 . . TRBV7-2 TGTGCCAGCAGCTTAAACCAGGACAATGAGCAGTTCTTC CASSLNQDNEQFF
TRBJ1-6 medium-sized . TRBV6-1 TGTGCCAGCAGTGACTACAGGGAAGCCTATAATTCACCCCTCCACTTT CASSDYREAYNSPLHF
TRBJ1-2 few . TRBV2 TGTGCCACCTATGATGAAGGGCGACGGAACTATGGCTACACCTTC CATYDEGRRNYGYTF
TRBJ2-3 . . TRBV9 TGTGCCAGCAGCCCTCGGGTCACAGATACGCAGTATTTT CASSPRVTDTQYF
TRBJ2-3 . TRBD2 TRBV4-2 TGTGCCAGCAGCTCCCGGGGTAGCGGGGACGAGGCAGATACGCAGTATTTT CASSSRGSGDEADTQYF
TRBJ2-7 . TRBD1 TRBV4-1 TGCGCCAGCAGCCCCCCGGACAGGACCTACGAGCAGTACTTC CASSPPDRTYEQYF
TRBJ1-2 . . TRBV6-5 TGTGCCAGCAGTTACCAGGGGTGGGGTGGCTACACCTTC CASSYQGWGGYTF
TRBJ1-1 few . TRBV5-1 TGCGCCAGCACCTCGGTCCCGGGGGCAAGGGGTTGGAACACTGAAGCTTTCTTT CASTSVPGARGWNTEAFF
TRBJ1-1 . TRBD1 TRBV6-5 TGTGCCAGCAGGACCAGGGGGCTCGCCACTGAAGCTTTCTTT CASRTRGLATEAFF
TRBJ2-7 . . TRBV6-5 TGTGCCAGCAGTCTATCCGGGACTTCGACCAAGCAGTACTTC CASSLSGTSTKQYF